Described below is a single T cell receptor (beta chain) sequence and its context. This record comes from a study of T-cell memory formation after mild COVID-19. The ends were cut back, 5 bases at V and 5 bases at J, with 13 bases in the middle. The CDR3 runs to 14 residues. Germline CDR1 and CDR2: SGHVS and FQNEAQ. TCRdb called the 5' RACE reads again in MiXCR, with one record for every CDR3 protein. The data contain roughly 620,000 distinct CDR3 sequences, roughly 18% of them singletons. The TCR sequence derives from an adult woman who had mild COVID-19 (a few samples of this study predate the infection). Cell type and time point are not known. Sequencing used PBMCs or a T cell subset sorted from them (not recorded which). The chain employs TRBV7-8 and TRBJ2-1, with D possibly being TRBD2 (5 bases). The CDR3 DNA reads as TGTGCCAGCAGCCTCGGACTCTCGAACAATGAGCAGTTCTTC. This gives the protein CASSLGLSNNEQFF.